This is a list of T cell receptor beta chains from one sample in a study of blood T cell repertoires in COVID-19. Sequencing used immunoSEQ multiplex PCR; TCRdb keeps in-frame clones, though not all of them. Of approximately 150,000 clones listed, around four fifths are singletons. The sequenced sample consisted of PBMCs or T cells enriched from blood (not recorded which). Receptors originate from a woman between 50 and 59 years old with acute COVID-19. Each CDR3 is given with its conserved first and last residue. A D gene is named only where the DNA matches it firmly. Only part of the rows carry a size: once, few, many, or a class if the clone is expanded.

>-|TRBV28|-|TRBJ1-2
CATNMRGLDYGYTF
TGTGCCACCAACATGCGGGGTCTCGACTATGGCTACACCTTC
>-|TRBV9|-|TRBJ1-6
CASSVAAFPGNSPLHF
TGTGCCAGCAGCGTAGCGGCATTTCCGGGAAATTCACCCCTCCACTTT
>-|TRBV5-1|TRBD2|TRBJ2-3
CASGREGQPTDTQYF
TGCGCCAGCGGGCGGGAGGGACAACCTACAGATACGCAGTATTTT
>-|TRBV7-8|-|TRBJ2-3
CASSLRRESADTQYF
TGTGCCAGCAGCTTACGCAGGGAAAGCGCAGATACGCAGTATTTT
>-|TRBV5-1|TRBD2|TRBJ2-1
CASSLSAGGLSYNEQFF
TGCGCCAGCAGCTTGTCTGCGGGAGGCCTCTCCTACAATGAGCAGTTCTTC
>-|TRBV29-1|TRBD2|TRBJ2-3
CSAGGGAADTQYF
TGCAGCGCGGGAGGGGGGGCCGCAGATACGCAGTATTTT
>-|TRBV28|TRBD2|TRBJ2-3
CASSSAGLAGYTDTQYF
TGTGCCAGCAGTTCAGCGGGACTAGCGGGATACACAGATACGCAGTATTTT
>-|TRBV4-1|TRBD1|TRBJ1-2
CASSLWGRDRGRDYGYTF
TGCGCCAGCAGCCTCTGGGGTCGGGACAGGGGGCGGGACTATGGCTACACCTTC
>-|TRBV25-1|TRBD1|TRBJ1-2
CASSERQGVLNYGYTF
TGTGCCAGCAGTGAGAGACAGGGGGTCTTAAACTATGGCTACACCTTC
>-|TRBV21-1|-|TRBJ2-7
CASSKGLAGGPGEQYF
TGTGCCAGCAGCAAAGGCCTAGCGGGAGGGCCAGGGGAGCAGTACTTC
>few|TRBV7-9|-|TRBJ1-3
CASSPKAVASGNTIYF
TGTGCCAGCAGCCCGAAAGCCGTAGCCTCTGGAAACACCATATATTTT
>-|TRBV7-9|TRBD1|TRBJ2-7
CASSLGQGASDEQYF
TGTGCCAGCAGCTTAGGACAGGGGGCCTCTGACGAGCAGTACTTC
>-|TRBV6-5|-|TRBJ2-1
CASSSTGGEFF
TGTGCCAGCAGTTCCACAGGGGGGGAGTTCTTC
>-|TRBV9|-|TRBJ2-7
CASSVAGEVYEQYF
TGTGCCAGCAGCGTAGCGGGAGAAGTCTACGAGCAGTACTTC
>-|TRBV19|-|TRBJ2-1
CASSIASASSYNEQFF
TGTGCCAGTAGTATCGCGAGCGCGAGCTCCTACAATGAGCAGTTCTTC
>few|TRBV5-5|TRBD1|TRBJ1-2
CASSLEAGGLGYTF
TGTGCCAGCAGCTTGGAGGCAGGGGGGTTAGGCTACACCTTC
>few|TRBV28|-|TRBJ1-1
CASSSGFSFNTEAFF
TGTGCCAGCAGTTCGGGGTTCAGCTTTAACACTGAAGCTTTCTTT
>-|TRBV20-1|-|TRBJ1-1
CSATGNTEAFF
TGCAGTGCTACAGGGAACACTGAAGCTTTCTTT
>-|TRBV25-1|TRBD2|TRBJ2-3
CASTLAGGFTDTQYF
TGTGCCAGCACCCTAGCGGGAGGATTCACAGATACGCAGTATTTT
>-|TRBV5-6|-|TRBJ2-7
CASSLVPFEQYF
TGTGCCAGCAGCTTGGTCCCTTTCGAGCAGTACTTC
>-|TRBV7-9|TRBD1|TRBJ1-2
CASSPQTGGYGYTF
TGTGCCAGCAGCCCGCAGACAGGGGGCTATGGCTACACCTTC
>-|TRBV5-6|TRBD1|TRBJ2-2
CASSLVRGPNTGELFF
TGTGCCAGCAGCTTGGTGAGGGGGCCGAACACCGGGGAGCTGTTTTTT
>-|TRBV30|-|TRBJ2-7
CAWSGDSEQYF
TGTGCCTGGAGTGGGGACTCCGAGCAGTACTTC
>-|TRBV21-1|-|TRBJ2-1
CASSHPQGTGKSTSCSYNEQFF
TGTGCCAGCAGCCACCCCCAAGGGACAGGGAAAAGTACTAGCTGCTCCTACAATGAGCAGTTCTTC
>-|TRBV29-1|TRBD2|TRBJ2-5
CSVERELAGGPRETQYF
TGCAGCGTTGAGAGGGAACTAGCGGGAGGCCCACGGGAGACCCAGTACTTC